The 12 T cell receptor beta chains below were found in one sample sequenced in a study of OX40 agonist ivuxolimab in advanced cancers. Sequencing used immunoSEQ multiplex PCR; TCRdb keeps in-frame clones, though not all of them. The table has some 80,000 clones, about 88% seen once. The source was CD4+ or CD8+ T cells sorted from blood, collected in a trial of the OX40 agonist ivuxolimab. The source is an adult with an advanced solid tumor such as melanoma, head and neck, liver or kidney cancer.

The chain employs TRBV11-3 and TRBJ1-1, with a possible D match to TRBD1 (6 bases). Trimming took off 5 bases at V and 1 base at J, with 11 bases between the two ends. Germline V CDR1 and CDR2: SGHNT, YENEEA. The CDR3 is 14 amino acids. The CDR3 is CASSPQGSNTEAFF. The CDR3 nucleotides read TGTGCCAGCAGCCCCCAGGGGTCGAACACTGAAGCTTTCTTT.

In DNA form, the CDR3 reads TGCGCCAGCAGCTTGGGCGGGTTTTTACTCAATGAGCAGTTCTTC. The encoded protein is CASSLGGFLLNEQFF. This chain links TRBV5-1 with TRBJ2-1; D is possibly TRBD2 (5 bases). The germline CDR1 and CDR2 sequences are SGHRS and YFSETQ. CDR3 length: 15 residues. The ends were cut back, 0 bases at V and 6 bases at J, with 13 bases in the middle.

This clone was found once. This rearrangement joins TRBV27 to TRBJ1-4, with 7 nucleotides matching TRBD1. The germline V gene has CDR1 MNHEY and CDR2 SMNVEV (reference sequence). The CDR3 covers 14 residues. V shed 4 bases and J 8 bases; nucleotides not matched to a gene: 7. Here the CDR3 reads CASSSQGSTEKLFF. DNA of the CDR3: TGTGCCAGCAGTTCACAGGGGAGCACGGAAAAACTGTTTTTT. The variable domain in full, completed from reference TRBV27 and TRBJ1-4, reads EAQVTQNPRYLITVTGKKLTVTCSQNMNHEYMSWYRQDPGLGLRQIYYSMNVEVTDKGDVPEGYKVSRKEKRNFPLILESPSPNQTSLYFCASSSQGSTEKLFFGSGTQLSVL.

The chain is built from TRBV6-1 and TRBJ2-5; no firm D call. The germline V gene encodes CDR1 MNHNS and CDR2 SASEGT. The V gene lost 0 bases and the J gene lost 0 bases, with 5 bases spanning the gap. The CDR3 length is 14 residues. DNA of the CDR3: TGTGCCAGCAGTGAAGCGATATACCAAGAGACCCAGTACTTC. Translating it yields CASSEAIYQETQYF.

V is TRBV7-2 and J is TRBJ2-5; D is unresolved. CDR3 length equals 16 residues. The germline CDR1 and CDR2 sequences are SGHTA and FQGNSA. V was shortened by 1 base and J by 4 bases, with 16 bases between the two germline ends. CDR3 DNA: TGTGCCAGCAGCTTAGGGGTCCAGACCATTGGAGAGACCCAGTACTTC. Protein sequence: CASSLGVQTIGETQYF.

This sequence joins TRBV5-1 and TRBJ2-5, with 10 bases matching TRBD2. The CDR3 is 15 amino acids. Trimming at V came to 3 bases and at J to 6 bases, leaving 8 bases not matched to a gene. CDR1 SGHRS and CDR2 YFSETQ come from the germline V gene. Written as DNA, the CDR3 is TGCGCCAGCAGCTCCCTAGCGGGAGAAAGTAAGACCCAGTACTTC. This encodes CASSSLAGESKTQYF.

The chain is built from TRBV9 and TRBJ1-6; 8 nucleotides align to TRBD1. Germline assignment: CDR1 SGDLS and CDR2 YYNGEE. The CDR3 is 13 amino acids. The trim removed 10 bases at V and 10 bases at J, leaving 10 bases unmatched. The CDR3 region is CAGEGQGGSPLHF. CDR3 in DNA: TGTGCCGGAGAAGGACAGGGAGGATCACCCCTCCACTTT.

This clone turned up a few times. The chain couples TRBV7-9 to TRBJ1-2, with D hard to call. Germline lookup yields CDR1 SEHNR and CDR2 FQNEAQ (reference sequence). Trimming cost V 6 bases and J 8 bases, with 19 bases left between them. The CDR3 length is 14 residues. DNA of the CDR3: TGTGCCAGCAGTCCGGCCCCAGCGGGCGGCGGCTACACCTTC. It is translated as CASSPAPAGGGYTF.

The V and J genes are TRBV6-1 and TRBJ2-2, with 7 bases that match TRBD2. The germline gives CDR1 MNHNS, CDR2 SASEGT. This CDR3 region has 14 residues. J was trimmed by 8 bases and V by 7 bases; bases with no gene match: 10. The CDR3 sequence is CASIPRGVGGELFF. The CDR3 coding sequence is TGTGCCAGCATCCCTCGGGGGGTCGGGGGGGAGCTGTTTTTT.

The chain employs TRBV5-6 and TRBJ2-7; D perhaps matches TRBD2 (6 bases). The CDR3 is made up of 13 amino acids. Germline V gene lookup returns CDR1 SGHDT and CDR2 YYEEEE. V lost 2 bases and J 4 bases, leaving 10 bases between the germline ends. The CDR3 loop reads CASSLTSRYEQYF. As DNA, the CDR3 is TGTGCCAGCAGCTTAACTAGCCGGTACGAGCAGTACTTC.

V gene TRBV25-1 combines with J gene TRBJ2-3, with 8 bases matching TRBD2. Germline-derived CDR1 and CDR2 are MGHDK and SYGVNS. V shed 4 bases and J 2 bases; nucleotides not matched to a gene: 5. This CDR3 comprises 15 residues. As DNA, the CDR3 is TGTGCCAGCAGTGGGAGCGGGGGTCTCACAGATACGCAGTATTTT. Amino acids: CASSGSGGLTDTQYF. Using reference TRBV25-1 and TRBJ2-3 for the parts outside the CDR3, the full variable domain is EADIYQTPRYLVIGTGKKITLECSQTMGHDKMYWYQQDPGMELHLIHYSYGVNSTEKGDLSSESTVSRIRTEHFPLTLESARPSHTSQYLCASSGSGGLTDTQYFGPGTRLTVL.

The rearrangement uses TRBV5-4 and TRBJ1-1; TRBD1 matches 12 bases. Germline V gives CDR1 SGHNT, CDR2 YYREEE (reference sequence). V was clipped by 4 bases and J by 1 base; unmatched bases: 5. The CDR3 sequence is 16 residues long. The CDR3: CASSPGTGGRNTEAFF. CDR3 in DNA: TGTGCCAGCAGCCCCGGGACAGGGGGCCGGAACACTGAAGCTTTCTTT.